The 32 T cell receptor beta chains reported below all come from one sample, sequenced in a study of control samples from healthy donors and cancer patients (TCRdb year 2020). The method behind the library was the immunoSEQ multiplex PCR assay. Entries here come from immuneACCESS through TCRdb and include only in-frame sequences with V and J called. Some clones fail to appear in such tables; in the studies checked, an unresolved V gene covers under half of the shortfall, and the cause of the remainder is unknown. The sample table holds approximately 90,000 clones, of which over 65% were seen once. About 2.1% of the sample lies in the top ten. Sequencing used blood. All receptors come from a woman between 35 and 50 years old in good health.

This clone was found a few times. Other DNA sequences within the sample encode an identical CDR3. V is TRBV4-3 and J is TRBJ2-3; D might be TRBD1 (6 bases). Trimming shortened V by 1 base and J by 2 bases, and 16 bases separated the two germline ends. The CDR3 has 17 residues. Germline V CDR1 and CDR2: LGHNA, YSLEER. CDR3 nucleotides: TGCGCCAGCAGCCAAGCGGCGAGAGGGGGTTCCACAGATACGCAGTATTTT. Its translation: CASSQAARGGSTDTQYF.

V is TRBV19 and J is TRBJ1-5, with TRBD1 as a possible D gene (5 bases). The germline V gene has CDR1 LNHDA and CDR2 SQIVND (reference sequence). The CDR3 length is 17 residues. Between the trimmed V and J ends, which lost 5 bases and 4 bases, there was a span of 21 bases. The CDR3 bases are TGTGCCAGTAGTCCCGGGACGGCCCGTACCTATAATCAGCCCCAGCATTTT. It translates to CASSPGTARTYNQPQHF.

This clone came up a few times. The rearrangement uses TRBV4-1 and TRBJ1-3; TRBD1 might be the D (6 bases). The germline CDR1 and CDR2 sequences are MGHRA and YSYEKL. V dropped 4 bases and J dropped 0 bases, with 10 bases sitting between them. The CDR3 is made up of 15 amino acids. In DNA form, the CDR3 reads TGCGCCAGCAGCCCCCAGGGGCGCTCTGGAAACACCATATATTTT. It translates to CASSPQGRSGNTIYF.

V is TRBV7-2 and J is TRBJ1-1; D is perhaps TRBD1 (5 bases). With 1 base removed from V and 6 bases from J, the gap between germline ends came to 15 bases. Per germline, CDR1 SGHTA and CDR2 FQGNSA. The CDR3 contains 15 residues. The CDR3 reads CASSLGRAGGAEAFF. DNA of the CDR3: TGTGCCAGCAGCTTAGGAAGGGCGGGGGGGGCTGAAGCTTTCTTT.

This clone was observed a handful of times. The chain has TRBV24-1 and TRBJ2-4; possible D gene TRBD2, 6 bases. CDR1 is KGHDR and CDR2 is SFDVKD in the germline V gene. The CDR3 loop spans 15 amino acids. V lost 2 bases, J lost 3 bases, and 10 bases lay in between. The CDR3 reads CATSDSRGGKNIQYF. The DNA for the CDR3 is TGTGCCACCAGTGATTCACGGGGAGGCAAAAACATTCAGTACTTC.

The chain has TRBV6-2 or TRBV6-3 and TRBJ2-4; D is perhaps TRBD2 (5 bases). This CDR3 spans 14 amino acids. Trimming stripped 8 bases from V and 8 bases from J, with 19 bases between. Germline loops: CDR1 MNHEY, CDR2 SVGEGT. The CDR3 region is CASRRGMVGDIQYF. CDR3 DNA sequence: TGTGCCAGCCGCCGGGGAATGGTAGGAGACATTCAGTACTTC.

The J gene is TRBJ1-1, the V gene TRBV4-1, with D maybe TRBD1 (5 bases). In germline, CDR1 is MGHRA, CDR2 YSYEKL. The length of the CDR3 is 16 residues. V was cut by 0 bases and J by 1 base, with 12 bases left in between. CDR3 bases: TGCGCCAGCAGCCAAGACAGCTTCGACAGGAACACTGAAGCTTTCTTT. Translating gives CASSQDSFDRNTEAFF.

The CDR3 DNA sequence: TGTGCCAGCTCAGCAGGGGGATTTCAAGAGACCCAGTACTTC. This codes for CASSAGGFQETQYF. The chain has TRBV6-5 and TRBJ2-5; 7 bases are a match to TRBD1. The trim removed 8 bases at V and 2 bases at J, leaving 8 bases unmatched. Germline V gene lookup returns CDR1 MNHEY and CDR2 SVGAGI. The CDR3 has 14 residues.

The CDR3, as DNA: TGCGCCAGCAGCCGAGGGACATTAGTGAGCACAGATACGCAGTATTTT. This gives the protein CASSRGTLVSTDTQYF. The chain recombines TRBV4-1 with TRBJ2-3; D is perhaps TRBD1 (6 bases). Trimming removed 4 bases from V and 0 bases from J, with 14 bases in between. CDR3 length: 16 amino acids. The V gene's germline CDR1 is MGHRA and CDR2 YSYEKL.

This chain links TRBV9 with TRBJ2-2; 9 nucleotides line up with TRBD2. The CDR3 length is 16 residues. Unmatched junction bases numbered 9, after V lost 3 bases and J lost 6 bases. The germline V gene has CDR1 SGDLS and CDR2 YYNGEE. CDR3 sequence reads: CASSAPGVAGAGELFF. The CDR3 region has the DNA TGTGCCAGCAGCGCCCCTGGAGTAGCGGGGGCCGGGGAGCTGTTTTTT.

In this sample, this clone turned up once. V gene TRBV3-1 (or the pseudogene TRBV3-2) combines with J gene TRBJ1-3; D unclear. This CDR3 has 15 residues. Germline V CDR1 and CDR2: LGHDT, YNNKEL (reference sequence). Trimming removed 5 bases from V and 3 bases from J, with 14 bases in between. The CDR3 loop reads CASSETFMNGNTIYF. Written as DNA, the CDR3 is TGTGCCAGCAGCGAGACTTTTATGAATGGAAACACCATATATTTT.

V usage is TRBV6-5 and J usage is TRBJ1-5; D ambiguous. The ends were cut back, 6 bases at V and 7 bases at J, with 13 bases in the middle. The CDR3 sequence is 13 residues long. Germline V CDR1 and CDR2: MNHEY, SVGAGI. The CDR3: CASRPDREQPQHF. CDR3 nucleotide sequence: TGTGCCAGCAGGCCCGACCGGGAGCAGCCCCAGCATTTT.

The chain uses TRBV6-5 and TRBJ2-7; D call uncertain. V lost 0 bases and J lost 0, with 6 bases in between. From germline, CDR1 is MNHEY and CDR2 SVGAGI. The length of the CDR3 is 14 residues. The CDR3 sequence: CASSYSPSSYEQYF. Here the CDR3 DNA reads TGTGCCAGCAGTTACTCTCCCAGCTCCTACGAGCAGTACTTC.

On this clone itself: The identical CDR3 is also encoded by other nucleotide sequences in the sample. This rearrangement joins TRBV10-3 to TRBJ2-2; 9 bases line up with TRBD2. In germline, CDR1 is ENHRY, CDR2 SYGVKD. J gave up 4 bases and V 3 bases, and 6 bases lay outside the gene matches. There are 16 residues in the CDR3. Here the CDR3 reads CAISESSGGSTGELFF. The CDR3 DNA is TGTGCCATCAGTGAATCGAGCGGGGGGAGCACCGGGGAGCTGTTTTTT.

The chain links TRBV20-1 to TRBJ1-1; D gene unclear. Trimming stripped 2 bases from V and 1 base from J, with 2 bases between. Per germline, CDR1 DFQATT and CDR2 SNEGSKA (reference sequence). This CDR3 is 11 amino acids long. The CDR3 region is CSARRNTEAFF. DNA for the CDR3: TGCAGTGCTAGAAGGAACACTGAAGCTTTCTTT.

The chain links TRBV9 to TRBJ2-3; 11 bases line up with TRBD2. J was trimmed by 1 base and V by 2 bases; bases with no gene match: 3. The CDR3 runs to 16 residues. Germline V gives CDR1 SGDLS, CDR2 YYNGEE. The CDR3 DNA reads TGTGCCAGCAGCGTTATTAGCGGGGGGGGCACAGATACGCAGTATTTT. The encoded protein is CASSVISGGGTDTQYF.

The chain recombines TRBV5-1 with TRBJ1-1, with D maybe TRBD1 (5 bases). CDR3 length: 12 residues. With 0 bases removed from V and 10 bases from J, the gap between germline ends came to 10 bases. Germline CDR1 SGHRS, CDR2 YFSETQ. The CDR3 spells CASSLEGAVAFF. The CDR3 DNA reads as TGCGCCAGCAGCTTGGAAGGGGCGGTAGCTTTCTTT.

The genes are TRBV19 and TRBJ1-2, with 7 bases identical to TRBD1. Germline V lookup: CDR1 LNHDA, CDR2 SQIVND (reference sequence). The junction had 11 bases not matched to a gene; V was cut back by 4 bases and J by 0 bases. The CDR3 is made up of 17 amino acids. CDR3 sequence reads: CASSNYRGNGANYGYTF. CDR3 nucleotides: TGTGCCAGTAGTAACTACAGGGGAAACGGGGCTAACTATGGCTACACCTTC.

The V gene is TRBV7-2, the J gene TRBJ1-5, with D possibly matching TRBD1 (6 bases). This CDR3 is built from 13 residues. Germline V lookup: CDR1 SGHTA, CDR2 FQGNSA. The V end was cut by 5 bases, the J end by 4 bases, with 9 bases between. The CDR3 sequence: CASSAGANQPQHF. In DNA form, the CDR3 reads TGTGCCAGCAGCGCGGGGGCTAATCAGCCCCAGCATTTT.

This clone was seen a handful of times. The rearrangement links TRBV27 to TRBJ1-1; D is undetermined. The CDR3 totals 17 residues. Germline CDR1 reads MNHEY; CDR2 reads SMNVEV (reference sequence). V was pared by 5 bases and J by 3 bases, with 22 bases between. The CDR3 is CASSPRRLRGKDTEAFF. CDR3 sequence (DNA): TGTGCCAGCAGTCCACGCCGGTTGAGAGGGAAGGACACTGAAGCTTTCTTT.

This chain uses TRBV6-6 with TRBJ2-3, with 10 nucleotides matching TRBD1. Germline assignment: CDR1 MNHNY and CDR2 SVGAGI (reference sequence). CDR3 length equals 15 residues. V shed 11 bases and J 2 bases; nucleotides not matched to a gene: 10. The CDR3 region is CAAKTDRGLTDTQYF. The CDR3 region has the DNA TGTGCCGCCAAAACCGACAGGGGGCTCACAGATACGCAGTATTTT.

The chain has TRBV6-5 and TRBJ1-2, with TRBD1 as a possible D gene (5 bases). With 6 bases removed from V and 0 bases from J, the gap between germline ends came to 14 bases. CDR1 and CDR2 (germline): MNHEY, SVGAGI. The CDR3 totals 15 residues. The chain's CDR3 is CASSLTGATNYGYTF. The CDR3 nucleotides read TGTGCCAGCAGCCTAACAGGCGCCACTAACTATGGCTACACCTTC.

The V and J genes are TRBV30 and TRBJ1-5; D might be TRBD1 (5 bases). The V gene's germline CDR1 is GTSNPN and CDR2 SVGIG (reference sequence). This CDR3 region has 11 residues. V was clipped by 1 base and J by 9 bases, with 7 bases between them. CDR3 coding DNA: TGTGCCTGGAGTGACGGGGGGCCCCAGCATTTT. It encodes CAWSDGGPQHF.

The chain recombines TRBV5-1 with TRBJ2-1; 8 bases agree with TRBD1. The CDR3 extends over 14 amino acids. The junction had 6 bases not matched to a gene; V was cut back by 0 bases and J by 10 bases. CDR1 is SGHRS, CDR2 YFSETQ, per germline. CDR3: CASSLVGQAVEQFF. In nucleotides, the CDR3 is TGCGCCAGCAGCTTGGTGGGACAGGCCGTAGAGCAGTTCTTC.

The table lists this clone with a few counts. The chain recombines TRBV27 with TRBJ1-2; D is undetermined. V lost 6 bases, J lost 9 bases, and 17 bases lay in between. This CDR3 is 13 amino acids long. Germline CDR1 MNHEY, CDR2 SMNVEV (reference sequence). CDR3 protein: CASSTGRVQRYTF. The CDR3 region has the DNA TGTGCCAGCAGCACCGGGAGGGTTCAGCGCTACACCTTC.

V gene TRBV18 combines with J gene TRBJ2-1; the match to TRBD2 covers 11 bases. This CDR3 comprises 17 residues. Germline values: CDR1 KGHSH, CDR2 LQKENI. Unmatched junction bases numbered 10, after V lost 4 bases and J lost 5 bases. CDR3 amino acids: CASSLLETSGGNNEQFF. The CDR3 DNA reads TGTGCCAGCTCACTTCTGGAAACTAGCGGGGGTAACAATGAGCAGTTCTTC. Filled out from reference TRBV18 and TRBJ2-1, the complete variable domain reads NAGVMQNPRHLVRRRGQEARLRCSPMKGHSHVYWYRQLPEEGLKFMVYLQKENIIDESGMPKERFSAEFPKEGPSILRIQQVVRGDSAAYFCASSLLETSGGNNEQFFGPGTRLTVL.

The J gene is TRBJ2-3, the V gene TRBV6-2 or TRBV6-3; D remains ambiguous. V lost 2 bases to trimming and J lost 3 bases, with 18 bases between them. The germline gives CDR1 MNHEY, CDR2 SVGEGT. CDR3 size: 17 residues. In nucleotides, the CDR3 is TGTGCCAGCAGTTACCTGAGGACCTATCTCCGGACAGATACGCAGTATTTT. Translation gives CASSYLRTYLRTDTQYF.

V is TRBV6-6 and J is TRBJ2-2, with unresolved D. The V end lost 8 bases, the J end lost 7 bases, and 14 bases lay between the germline ends. The CDR3 runs to 13 residues. Germline CDR1 is MNHNY and CDR2 is SVGAGI (reference sequence). The CDR3 DNA is TGTGCCAGCGCCCTGGGCTATGGCGGGGAGCTGTTTTTT. Translation: CASALGYGGELFF.

This clone was seen only once. This chain joins TRBV7-2 and TRBJ2-7, with TRBD1 matching over 8 bases. The germline CDR1 and CDR2 sequences are SGHTA and FQGNSA. V lost 5 bases, J lost 2 bases, and 8 bases stayed unmatched. The CDR3 runs 15 residues. The CDR3 loop is CASSQLDRGTYEQYF. In nucleotides, the CDR3 is TGTGCCAGCAGCCAATTAGACAGGGGAACCTACGAGCAGTACTTC.

The chain employs TRBV9 and TRBJ2-2; possibly TRBD1 for D (7 bases). Trimming pared 6 bases from V and 0 bases from J, leaving 12 bases between. The germline V gene encodes CDR1 SGDLS and CDR2 YYNGEE. The CDR3 loop spans 15 amino acids. The CDR3 DNA sequence: TGTGCCAGCAACGCGGGGACAGCGAACACCGGGGAGCTGTTTTTT. Translation: CASNAGTANTGELFF.

The chain uses TRBV19 and TRBJ2-2; 10 positions match TRBD2. The CDR3 runs 15 residues. The germline V gene encodes CDR1 LNHDA and CDR2 SQIVND (reference sequence). V gave up 6 bases and J gave up 4 bases; unmatched junction bases: 5. For the CDR3, the DNA is TGTGCCAGTAGAGTCAGGACTAGCGGCACCGGGGAGCTGTTTTTT. Its translation: CASRVRTSGTGELFF.

The rearrangement links TRBV7-2 to TRBJ1-4; 10 nucleotides align to TRBD1. Germline trimming cut 0 bases from V and 10 bases from J; bases unmatched to any gene: 5. CDR3 length equals 15 residues. CDR1 and CDR2 (germline): SGHTA, FQGNSA. The CDR3, as DNA: TGTGCCAGCAGCTTAGCCGGGACAGGGGACCTAAAACTGTTTTTT. As protein: CASSLAGTGDLKLFF. Together with reference TRBV7-2 and TRBJ1-4, the CDR3 gives the full variable domain: GAGVSQSPSNKVTEKGKDVELRCDPISGHTALYWYRQSLGQGLEFLIYFQGNSAPDKSGLPSDRFSAERTGGSVSTLTIQRTQQEDSAVYLCASSLAGTGDLKLFFGSGTQLSVL.